Listed here are 9 T cell receptor beta chains from one sample, sequenced in a study of blood T cell repertoires in COVID-19. The method was immunoSEQ multiplex PCR; TCRdb's version includes in-frame clones alone and lacks a portion of them. Altogether hundreds of thousands of clones are present, more than 75% being singletons, with the ten largest covering roughly 10%. Sequenced sample: PBMCs or T cells enriched from blood (not recorded which). These receptor sequences come from a woman aged 45-59 years who had recovered from COVID-19.

The CDR3 reads CSVSTPGQGGYTF. In nucleotides, the CDR3 is TGCAGCGTTTCAACGCCGGGACAGGGTGGATACACCTTC. The rearrangement links TRBV29-1 to TRBJ1-2; 9 bases fit TRBD1. This CDR3 comprises 13 residues. Germline V gene data show CDR1 as SQVTM and CDR2 as ANQGSEA. V gave up 5 bases and J gave up 11 bases; unmatched junction bases: 12.

This chain uses TRBV18 with TRBJ1-1; 8 positions agree with TRBD1. V lost 3 bases to trimming and J lost 6 bases; unmatched junction nucleotides: 6. The CDR3 totals 14 residues. The germline gives CDR1 KGHSH, CDR2 LQKENI. The CDR3 nucleotides are TGTGCCAGCTCACCTCCAGGGGGCTTGTCTGAAGCTTTCTTT. Encoded protein: CASSPPGGLSEAFF.

The rearrangement joins TRBV7-2 to TRBJ1-2; D may be TRBD1 (6 bases). Trimming removed 5 bases from V and 5 bases from J, with 15 bases in between. This CDR3 contains 14 residues. Germline CDR1 and CDR2: SGHTA and FQGNSA. As DNA, the CDR3 is TGTGCCAGCAGCATCACGGGGGGGCAATATGGCTACACCTTC. As protein: CASSITGGQYGYTF.

V is TRBV6-4 and J is TRBJ2-4, with D possibly TRBD1 on 6 matching bases. V lost 6 bases and J lost 8, with 17 bases in between. CDR1 MRHNA and CDR2 SNTAGT come from the germline V gene. The CDR3 runs to 14 residues. The CDR3 DNA is TGTGCCAGCAGCTCAGGGGTTTCGGGTGACATTCAGTACTTC. Its protein is CASSSGVSGDIQYF.

J is TRBJ1-1 and V is TRBV4-1, with D perhaps matching TRBD1 (5 bases). The CDR3 has 16 amino acids. Trimming removed 4 bases at V and 1 base at J, with 16 bases between. CDR1 MGHRA and CDR2 YSYEKL come from the germline V gene. CDR3 loop: CASSLVWGLSNTEAFF. In DNA form, the CDR3 reads TGCGCCAGCAGCCTCGTTTGGGGACTCTCGAACACTGAAGCTTTCTTT.

The chain combines TRBV25-1 with TRBJ1-1, with 9 positions matching TRBD1. Unmatched junction bases numbered 4, after V lost 4 bases and J lost 10 bases. Germline V lookup: CDR1 MGHDK, CDR2 SYGVNS. CDR3 length: 12 amino acids. The CDR3 coding sequence is TGTGCCAGCAGTGGGGGGACAGGGCTAGCTTTCTTT. It encodes CASSGGTGLAFF. The variable domain in full, with the rest retrieved from reference TRBV25-1 and TRBJ1-1, is EADIYQTPRYLVIGTGKKITLECSQTMGHDKMYWYQQDPGMELHLIHYSYGVNSTEKGDLSSESTVSRIRTEHFPLTLESARPSHTSQYLCASSGGTGLAFFGQGTRLTVV.

The chain carries TRBV2 and TRBJ2-3; TRBD2 matches 9 bases. The CDR3 totals 15 residues. V gave up 4 bases and J gave up 2 bases; unmatched junction bases: 4. In germline, CDR1 is SNHLY, CDR2 FYNNEI. This chain's CDR3 is CASSGAGGFTDTQYF. The DNA for the CDR3 is TGTGCCAGCAGTGGAGCGGGGGGATTCACAGATACGCAGTATTTT.

The rearrangement uses TRBV7-2 and TRBJ1-2; no firm D call. The CDR3 has 14 residues. With 0 bases removed from V and 7 bases from J, the gap between germline ends came to 12 bases. CDR1 and CDR2 (germline): SGHTA, FQGNSA. As DNA, the CDR3 is TGTGCCAGCAGCTTAGCTTTGGGCGACCTTGGCTACACCTTC. Its protein product is CASSLALGDLGYTF.

This chain links TRBV7-9 with TRBJ1-5, with D unresolved. Looked up from germline, CDR1 is SEHNR and CDR2 is FQNEAQ (reference sequence). V lost 5 bases to trimming and J lost 4 bases, with 15 bases between them. The CDR3 has 15 amino acids. This CDR3 is CASSTDGDPNQPQHF. The CDR3 DNA reads TGTGCCAGCAGCACTGACGGGGATCCAAATCAGCCCCAGCATTTT.